This T cell receptor beta chain was recorded in a study of CD8 T cells in ankylosing spondylitis. The CDR3 has 18 residues. This clonotype turned up a few times. TCRdb analysed the 5' RACE reads with MiXCR anew, one entry per CDR3 protein. This table holds over 75,000 distinct CDR3 sequences, 7.5% to 9% found once. The chain carries TRBV21-1 and TRBJ2-2; TRBD2 was called by the table and not checked on the DNA. TRBV21-1 is a pseudogene segment. This TCR was recovered from a male donor with ankylosing spondylitis or in good health (not recorded which). Sequenced material: blood, either unsorted or a sorted T cell fraction (not recorded which). DNA for the CDR3: TGTGCCAGCAGCAAAGCGCTTTTCGGGGGGCCATGCACCGGGGAGCTGTTTTTT. This translates into CASSKALFGGPCTGELFF.